The T cell receptor (beta chain) described here comes from a study of T cells of healthy individuals. TCRdb fed the 5' RACE reads into MiXCR, producing one record per CDR3 protein. In the table there are 60,000 to 80,000 distinct CDR3 sequences, 15% to 20% of which are singletons. There are a few counts of this clonotype. CDR1 SEHNR and CDR2 FQNEAQ come from the germline V gene (reference sequence). V lost 4 bases to trimming and J lost 4 bases, with 10 bases between them. The CDR3 extends over 13 amino acids. This TCR derives from a human donor in good health. The V gene is TRBV7-9, the J gene TRBJ1-2; D ambiguous. CDR3 sequence: CASSSDKIYGYTF. The CDR3 coding sequence is TGTGCCAGCAGCTCTGACAAGATCTATGGCTACACCTTC.